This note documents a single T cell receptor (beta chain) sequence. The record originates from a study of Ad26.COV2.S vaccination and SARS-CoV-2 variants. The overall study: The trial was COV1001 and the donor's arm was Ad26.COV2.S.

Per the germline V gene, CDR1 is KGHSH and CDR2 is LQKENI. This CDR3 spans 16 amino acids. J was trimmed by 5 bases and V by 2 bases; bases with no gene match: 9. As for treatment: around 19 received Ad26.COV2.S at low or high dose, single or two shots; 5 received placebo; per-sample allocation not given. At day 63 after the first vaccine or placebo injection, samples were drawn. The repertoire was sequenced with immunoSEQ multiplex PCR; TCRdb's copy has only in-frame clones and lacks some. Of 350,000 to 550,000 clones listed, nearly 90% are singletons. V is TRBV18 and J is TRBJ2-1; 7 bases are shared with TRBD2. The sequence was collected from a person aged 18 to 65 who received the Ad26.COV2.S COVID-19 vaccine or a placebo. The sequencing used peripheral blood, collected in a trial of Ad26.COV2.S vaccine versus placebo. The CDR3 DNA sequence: TGTGCCAGCTCACCAACAGGACTAGTCATCCACAATGAGCAGTTCTTC. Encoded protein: CASSPTGLVIHNEQFF.